Listed here are 18 T cell receptor beta chains from one sample, sequenced in a study of T cells in localized non-small cell lung cancer. The protocol was immunoSEQ multiplex PCR, while the TCRdb copy is restricted to in-frame clones and leaves out a portion. The sample records roughly 48,000 clones, 60% to 80% being singletons. Sequences were derived from peripheral blood, sampled before any cancer treatment. These receptors were obtained from a man aged 40-75 years with stage I squamous cell lung carcinoma.

The chain employs TRBV6-6 and TRBJ2-7; D remains unclear. V was shortened by 7 bases and J by 0 bases, with 13 bases between the two germline ends. Looked up from germline, CDR1 is MNHNY and CDR2 is SVGAGI (reference sequence). This CDR3 comprises 14 residues. The CDR3 DNA is TGTGCCAGCACCCCCGGCAGTAGCTCCTACGAGCAGTACTTC. This encodes CASTPGSSSYEQYF.

The gene calls are TRBV5-4 and TRBJ2-7, with 8 bases lining up with TRBD1. CDR3 length: 13 residues. The trim removed 3 bases at V and 7 bases at J, leaving 6 bases unmatched. The germline gives CDR1 SGHNT, CDR2 YYREEE (reference sequence). The CDR3 DNA is TGTGCCAGCAGCTCGGACAGGGTGTGGGAGCAGTACTTC. As protein: CASSSDRVWEQYF.

This clone has just one count. V usage is TRBV5-1 and J usage is TRBJ2-3, with D perhaps being TRBD1 or TRBD2 (6 bases each). This CDR3 is built from 16 residues. V lost 4 bases and J 4 bases, leaving 19 bases between the germline ends. The germline V gene has CDR1 SGHRS and CDR2 YFSETQ. CDR3 coding DNA: TGCGCCAGCAGCCAGAGAAAGCCGGGGGCCGCAGATACGCAGTATTTT. Protein: CASSQRKPGAADTQYF.

The gene calls are TRBV5-6 and TRBJ2-3, with TRBD2 matching 12 bases. Germline loops: CDR1 SGHDT, CDR2 YYEEEE. The CDR3 covers 15 residues. Trimming removed 0 bases from V and 10 bases from J; junction bases left unmatched: 6. CDR3 coding DNA: TGTGCCAGCAGCTTGGGCTCTCTAGCGGGGGGGCCGCAGTATTTT. It specifies CASSLGSLAGGPQYF.

The chain carries TRBV6-1 and TRBJ2-7; possibly TRBD1 for D (5 bases). Germline V gives CDR1 MNHNS, CDR2 SASEGT. With 0 bases removed from V and 3 bases from J, the gap between germline ends came to 9 bases. The CDR3 runs to 14 residues. The DNA for the CDR3 is TGTGCCAGCAGTGAAGCCGTAGGGGTCTACGAGCAGTACTTC. This translates into CASSEAVGVYEQYF.

The genes are TRBV5-5 and TRBJ2-3; possible D gene TRBD2, 6 bases. This CDR3 is 16 amino acids long. Germline-derived CDR1 and CDR2 are SGHKS and YYEKEE (reference sequence). Trimming cost V 4 bases and J 2 bases, with 17 bases left between them. In DNA form, the CDR3 reads TGTGCCAGCAGCACCTATCCGACTAGATCCACAGATACGCAGTATTTT. Amino acid sequence: CASSTYPTRSTDTQYF.

The CDR3 coding sequence is TGTGCCAGCAGCTTACCCGGGGCCTACAATGAGCAGTTCTTC. Residues: CASSLPGAYNEQFF. This chain joins TRBV7-2 and TRBJ2-1; tentative D call: TRBD2 (5 bases). With 2 bases removed from V and 2 bases from J, the gap between germline ends came to 7 bases. This CDR3 is built from 14 residues. The germline V gene encodes CDR1 SGHTA and CDR2 FQGNSA.

Only a few counts were recorded for this clone. The chain couples TRBV11-2 to TRBJ1-1; D gene unclear. The CDR3 sequence is 15 residues long. The ends were cut back, 5 bases at V and 8 bases at J, with 21 bases in the middle. Looked up from germline, CDR1 is SGHAT and CDR2 is FQNNGV. CDR3 loop: CASSQPLSLGPEAFF. CDR3 bases: TGTGCCAGCAGCCAACCCCTTTCCCTGGGCCCAGAAGCTTTCTTT.

This clone was observed a handful of times. The chain has TRBV7-9 and TRBJ2-3; possibly TRBD2 for D (6 bases). Trimming cost V 0 bases and J 7 bases, with 11 bases left between them. CDR1 is SEHNR, CDR2 FQNEAQ, per germline (reference sequence). The CDR3 contains 14 residues. Written as DNA, the CDR3 is TGTGCCAGCAGCTTAGCCGGGAGTCTCCATACGCAGTATTTT. This codes for CASSLAGSLHTQYF. Full variable domain (outside the CDR3, taken from reference TRBV7-9 and TRBJ2-3): DTGVSQNPRHKITKRGQNVTFRCDPISEHNRLYWYRQTLGQGPEFLTYFQNEAQLEKSRLLSDRFSAERPKGSFSTLEIQRTEQGDSAMYLCASSLAGSLHTQYFGPGTRLTVL.

The J gene is TRBJ2-5, the V gene TRBV11-1; D is undetermined. Trimming took off 5 bases at V and 3 bases at J, with 16 bases between the two ends. CDR1 is SGHAT, CDR2 FQDESV, per germline (reference sequence). The CDR3 is 15 amino acids. Here the CDR3 DNA reads TGTGCCAGCAGCCCGGTTTACACGGGCGAAGAGACCCAGTACTTC. This codes for CASSPVYTGEETQYF.

V usage is TRBV19 and J usage is TRBJ1-4, with D unresolved. The V gene lost 3 bases and the J gene lost 5 bases, with 10 bases spanning the gap. CDR3 size: 14 residues. CDR1 LNHDA and CDR2 SQIVND come from the germline V gene (reference sequence). DNA of the CDR3: TGTGCCAGTAGTATGCCGGGATCCAATGAAAAACTGTTTTTT. Amino acids: CASSMPGSNEKLFF.

The sample holds a few counts of this clone. The chain uses TRBV15 and TRBJ1-1; D call uncertain. CDR1 and CDR2 from the germline V gene are LNHNV and YYDKDF (reference sequence). Trimming removed 0 bases from V and 3 bases from J, with 5 bases in between. The CDR3 sequence is 13 residues long. CDR3 nucleotides: TGTGCCACCAGCAGAGATGGCCACACTGAAGCTTTCTTT. Translated, it gives CATSRDGHTEAFF.

The gene calls are TRBV27 and TRBJ2-7; D is ambiguous. Deletions cut 6 bases from V and 5 bases from J, with 17 bases between. The V gene's germline CDR1 is MNHEY and CDR2 SMNVEV (reference sequence). The CDR3 sequence is 14 residues long. CDR3 nucleotides: TGTGCCAGCAGCCCTACCCGATTAGCCAACGAGCAGTACTTC. This gives the protein CASSPTRLANEQYF.

V is TRBV2 and J is TRBJ1-5; weak D call: TRBD1 (6 bases). Germline assignment: CDR1 SNHLY and CDR2 FYNNEI. This CDR3 spans 16 amino acids. The V gene lost 2 bases and the J gene lost 1 base, with 12 bases spanning the gap. DNA of the CDR3: TGTGCCAGCAGTGAACGGGCAGGGGTCAGCAATCAGCCCCAGCATTTT. It translates to CASSERAGVSNQPQHF.

This rearrangement joins TRBV6-6 to TRBJ2-2; 8 bases are a match to TRBD2. V lost 6 bases to trimming and J lost 4 bases; unmatched junction nucleotides: 10. Germline assignment: CDR1 MNHNY and CDR2 SVGAGI (reference sequence). The CDR3 contains 16 residues. CDR3 nucleotides: TGTGCCAGCAGCCGACAGAGTAGCGGGATCACCGGGGAGCTGTTTTTT. Amino acid sequence: CASSRQSSGITGELFF.

This clone was picked up many times. The rearrangement links TRBV28 to TRBJ2-7, with D perhaps matching TRBD2 (6 bases). The CDR3 sequence is 15 residues long. Germline values: CDR1 MDHEN, CDR2 SYDVKM. V was cut by 7 bases and J by 3 bases, with 19 bases left in between. The chain's CDR3 is CASTPGGAGGYEQYF. In DNA, the CDR3 is TGTGCCAGCACCCCCGGAGGGGCAGGAGGCTACGAGCAGTACTTC.

The CDR3 coding sequence is TGTGCCAGCAGCGGGTCGGGACCGATCTACAATGAGCAGTTCTTC. Its translation is CASSGSGPIYNEQFF. This rearrangement joins TRBV5-4 to TRBJ2-1; D tentatively fits TRBD1 or TRBD2 (5 bases each). V was trimmed by 4 bases and J by 3 bases, leaving 14 bases between them. The CDR3 totals 15 residues. The V gene's germline CDR1 is SGHNT and CDR2 YYREEE (reference sequence).

This clone was picked up one time. The chain uses TRBV18 and TRBJ1-5; weak D call: TRBD1 (6 bases). Germline assignment: CDR1 KGHSH and CDR2 LQKENI. V lost 5 bases and J lost 6, with 23 bases in between. This CDR3 is built from 17 residues. CDR3 in amino acids: CASSLREQGRVGQPQHF. The CDR3 DNA sequence: TGTGCCAGCTCATTACGAGAACAGGGCCGTGTGGGTCAGCCCCAGCATTTT.